This passage covers 19 T cell receptor beta chains from one sample sequenced in a study of cytomegalovirus exposure and HLA in healthy donors. Primers for the PCR totalled 60 Vbeta and 13 Jbeta. Profiling relied on immunoSEQ multiplex PCR, and the TCRdb table lists in-frame clones only, not all of them. The table has 100,000 to 150,000 clones, around 85% seen once; the top ten hold 3.5% to 4%. The specimen was PBMCs. Receptors originate from a man aged 18 to 30 in good health and CMV-seropositive.

The chain links TRBV10-1 to TRBJ2-2; TRBD2 aligns across 8 bases. V trimming: 2 bases; J trimming: 7 bases; junction bases outside the gene matches: 6. Per germline, CDR1 WNHNN and CDR2 SYGVQD (reference sequence). This CDR3 comprises 15 residues. CDR3 sequence: CASSEGGRNGGELFF. The CDR3 DNA sequence: TGCGCCAGCAGTGAGGGCGGGAGGAATGGCGGGGAGCTGTTTTTT.

The rearrangement joins TRBV6-6 to TRBJ2-7; 7 nucleotides agree with TRBD1. The CDR3 sequence is 15 residues long. Germline loops: CDR1 MNHNY, CDR2 SVGAGI (reference sequence). V lost 2 bases and J lost 2; bases outside the gene matches: 6. CDR3: CASSYRDSKTYEQYF. In DNA form, the CDR3 reads TGTGCCAGCAGTTACCGGGACAGTAAAACCTACGAGCAGTACTTC.

The rearrangement links TRBV7-2 to TRBJ1-2; possible D gene TRBD1, 5 bases. Germline loops: CDR1 SGHTA, CDR2 FQGNSA. The CDR3 has 14 residues. V was trimmed by 1 base and J by 5 bases, leaving 11 bases between them. The CDR3 loop reads CASSLVRQTYGYTF. In DNA form, the CDR3 reads TGTGCCAGCAGCTTAGTAAGACAGACTTATGGCTACACCTTC. Filled out from reference TRBV7-2 and TRBJ1-2, the complete variable domain reads GAGVSQSPSNKVTEKGKDVELRCDPISGHTALYWYRQSLGQGLEFLIYFQGNSAPDKSGLPSDRFSAERTGGSVSTLTIQRTQQEDSAVYLCASSLVRQTYGYTFGSGTRLTVV.

The rearrangement links TRBV15 to TRBJ1-4, with TRBD1 identical over 10 bases. Germline assignment: CDR1 LNHNV and CDR2 YYDKDF (reference sequence). Losses at the gene ends were 1 base for V and 6 bases for J; bases not matched to a gene: 2. The CDR3 has 15 residues. CDR3 sequence: CATSRVGTGDEKLFF. In nucleotides, the CDR3 is TGTGCCACCAGCAGAGTAGGGACAGGGGATGAAAAACTGTTTTTT.

The J gene is TRBJ1-1, the V gene TRBV9, with 9 bases identical to TRBD1. Unmatched junction bases numbered 9, after V lost 3 bases and J lost 6 bases. Germline assignment: CDR1 SGDLS and CDR2 YYNGEE. CDR3 length: 15 amino acids. The CDR3 nucleotides are TGTGCCAGCAGCGCTTACACAGGGGGCGCATCTGAAGCTTTCTTT. Translation: CASSAYTGGASEAFF.

The CDR3 reads CASRGTGGFQPQHF. For the CDR3, the DNA is TGTGCCAGCAGAGGGACAGGGGGCTTTCAGCCCCAGCATTTT. This chain connects TRBV6-5 to TRBJ1-5, with TRBD1 matching 12 bases. Germline loops: CDR1 MNHEY, CDR2 SVGAGI. V dropped 6 bases and J dropped 6; count of bases not matched to a gene: 3. CDR3 size: 14 residues.

The V and J genes are TRBV5-4 and TRBJ2-7; the match to TRBD2 covers 11 bases. Germline values: CDR1 SGHNT, CDR2 YYREEE (reference sequence). Unmatched junction bases numbered 5, after V lost 2 bases and J lost 4 bases. The CDR3 totals 15 residues. CDR3 protein: CASSLTSGSLYEQYF. The CDR3 nucleotides read TGTGCCAGCAGCTTAACTAGCGGGAGTCTGTACGAGCAGTACTTC.

This clone showed up just once. The chain has TRBV6-6 and TRBJ2-5; D may be TRBD1 (6 bases). From germline, CDR1 is MNHNY and CDR2 SVGAGI (reference sequence). Trimming pared 1 base from V and 5 bases from J, leaving 17 bases between. The CDR3 length is 16 residues. The CDR3 coding sequence is TGTGCCAGCAGTTACTGGGTTGAGGGGGTCGGCGAGACCCAGTACTTC. Residues: CASSYWVEGVGETQYF.

This clone was found a few times. The CDR3 protein is CASKHQEYNSPLHF. The CDR3 bases are TGTGCCAGCAAACACCAGGAATATAATTCACCCCTCCACTTT. This chain joins TRBV6-6 and TRBJ1-6; D not resolved. With 7 bases removed from V and 4 bases from J, the gap between germline ends came to 11 bases. CDR1 is MNHNY and CDR2 is SVGAGI in the germline V gene (reference sequence). The CDR3 consists of 14 residues.

This clone was seen only once. This chain links TRBV10-3 with TRBJ1-2, with TRBD1 matching over 7 bases. This CDR3 region has 16 residues. Germline CDR1 ENHRY, CDR2 SYGVKD. Losses at the gene ends were 11 bases for V and 2 bases for J; bases not matched to a gene: 17. The CDR3 DNA is TGTGCCGCCCTCCCTAAGCCGGGACAGAAAAACTATGGCTACACCTTC. It encodes CAALPKPGQKNYGYTF.

This chain joins TRBV5-5 and TRBJ1-3; D unresolved. This CDR3 region has 13 residues. Germline CDR1 SGHKS, CDR2 YYEKEE (reference sequence). V shed 4 bases and J shed 4 bases, with 9 bases lying between them. CDR3 in amino acids: CASSPRGGNTIYF. The DNA of the CDR3 is TGTGCCAGCAGCCCCCGAGGGGGAAACACCATATATTTT.

This clone was counted a single time. This chain links TRBV11-2 with TRBJ1-1; D unclear. Trimming cost V 0 bases and J 1 base, with 9 bases left between them. The germline CDR1 and CDR2 sequences are SGHAT and FQNNGV. There are 15 residues in the CDR3. The CDR3 loop reads CASSLDWLKNTEAFF. The CDR3 DNA reads TGTGCCAGCAGCTTAGACTGGCTCAAGAACACTGAAGCTTTCTTT. Using reference TRBV11-2 and TRBJ1-1 for the parts outside the CDR3, the full variable domain is EAGVAQSPRYKIIEKRQSVAFWCNPISGHATLYWYQQILGQGPKLLIQFQNNGVVDDSQLPKDRFSAERLKGVDSTLKIQPAKLEDSAVYLCASSLDWLKNTEAFFGQGTRLTVV.

The V call is TRBV6-1, the J call TRBJ1-5, with 9 bases that match TRBD1. Germline V gives CDR1 MNHNS, CDR2 SASEGT. With V trimmed by 5 bases and J by 5 bases, 7 bases remained unmatched. CDR3 size: 15 residues. The CDR3 loop reads CASSTGQGRDQPQHF. CDR3 DNA: TGTGCCAGCAGTACAGGACAGGGGAGGGATCAGCCCCAGCATTTT.

This chain connects TRBV7-2 to TRBJ1-3; TRBD1 is a possible D gene (5 bases). Germline V gene sequence: CDR1 SGHTA, CDR2 FQGNSA. Trimming stripped 2 bases from V and 0 bases from J, with 5 bases between. The CDR3 runs 14 residues. The CDR3 sequence is CASSLTGSGNTIYF. CDR3 DNA: TGTGCCAGCAGCTTAACAGGCTCTGGAAACACCATATATTTT.

The chain has TRBV7-2 and TRBJ2-5, with D perhaps matching TRBD2 (5 bases). Germline assignment: CDR1 SGHTA and CDR2 FQGNSA. The CDR3 is 17 residues long. V dropped 2 bases and J dropped 2 bases, with 18 bases sitting between them. CDR3 DNA sequence: TGTGCCAGCAGCTTACTATCCCTACGTCGGGGACAAGAGACCCAGTACTTC. Its protein is CASSLLSLRRGQETQYF.

The J gene is TRBJ2-2, the V gene TRBV5-4, with 9 bases lining up with TRBD1. From germline, CDR1 is SGHNT and CDR2 YYREEE (reference sequence). Trimming at V came to 0 bases and at J to 3 bases, leaving 3 bases not matched to a gene. This CDR3 has 16 amino acids. The CDR3 loop is CASSLDWTGDTGELFF. In DNA, the CDR3 is TGTGCCAGCAGCTTGGATTGGACAGGGGACACCGGGGAGCTGTTTTTT.

This clone appeared once. This chain joins TRBV11-2 and TRBJ2-3; perhaps TRBD2 as D (6 bases). CDR3 length: 16 amino acids. From germline, CDR1 is SGHAT and CDR2 FQNNGV. Deletions cut 3 bases from V and 0 bases from J, with 13 bases between. DNA for the CDR3: TGTGCCAGCAGCTTTACTAGCAGAACTAGCACAGATACGCAGTATTTT. Protein product: CASSFTSRTSTDTQYF.

CDR3 protein: CASGGRGRVGANVLTF. For the CDR3, the DNA is TGTGCCAGCGGGGGCAGGGGGCGCGTTGGGGCCAACGTCCTGACTTTC. The rearrangement joins TRBV19 to TRBJ2-6; 8 nucleotides agree with TRBD1. CDR3 length: 16 amino acids. Germline CDR1 and CDR2: LNHDA and SQIVND (reference sequence). With V trimmed by 9 bases and J by 3 bases, 10 bases remained unmatched.

This clone was picked up one time. V usage is TRBV19 and J usage is TRBJ2-5; TRBD2 might be the D (5 bases). Germline V CDR1 and CDR2: LNHDA, SQIVND (reference sequence). V lost 6 bases and J lost 4, with 15 bases in between. This CDR3 region has 14 residues. In nucleotides, the CDR3 is TGTGCCAGTAGAAACATAGAGGGTAGAGAGACCCAGTACTTC. Translating gives CASRNIEGRETQYF.